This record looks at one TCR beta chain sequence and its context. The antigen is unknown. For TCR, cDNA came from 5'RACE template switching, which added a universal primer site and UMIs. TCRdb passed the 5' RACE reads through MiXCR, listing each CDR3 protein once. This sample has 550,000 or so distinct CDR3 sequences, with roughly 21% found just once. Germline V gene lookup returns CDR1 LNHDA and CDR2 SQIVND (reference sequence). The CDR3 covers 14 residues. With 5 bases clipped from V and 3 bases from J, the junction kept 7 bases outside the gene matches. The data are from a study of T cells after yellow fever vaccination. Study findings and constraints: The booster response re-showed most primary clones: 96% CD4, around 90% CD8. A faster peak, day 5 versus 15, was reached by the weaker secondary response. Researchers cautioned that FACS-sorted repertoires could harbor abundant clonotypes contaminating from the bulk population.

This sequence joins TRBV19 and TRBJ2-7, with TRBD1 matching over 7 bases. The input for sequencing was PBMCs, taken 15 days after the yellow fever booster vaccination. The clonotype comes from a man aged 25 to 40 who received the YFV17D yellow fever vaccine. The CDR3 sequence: CASSHRGVGYEQYF. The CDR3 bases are TGTGCCAGTAGTCACAGGGGAGTGGGCTACGAGCAGTACTTC.